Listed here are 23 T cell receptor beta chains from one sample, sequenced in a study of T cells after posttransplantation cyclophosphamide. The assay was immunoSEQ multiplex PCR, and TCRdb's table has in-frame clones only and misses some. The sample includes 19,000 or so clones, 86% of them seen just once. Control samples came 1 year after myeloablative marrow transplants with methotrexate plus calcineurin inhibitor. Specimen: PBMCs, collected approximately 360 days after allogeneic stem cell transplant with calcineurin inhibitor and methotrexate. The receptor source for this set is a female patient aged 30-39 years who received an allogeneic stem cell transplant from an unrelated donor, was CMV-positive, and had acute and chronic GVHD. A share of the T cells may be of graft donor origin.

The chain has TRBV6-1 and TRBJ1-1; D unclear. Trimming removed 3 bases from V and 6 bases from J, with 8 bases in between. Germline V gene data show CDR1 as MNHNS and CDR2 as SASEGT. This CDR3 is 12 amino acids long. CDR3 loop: CASSDRGSEAFF. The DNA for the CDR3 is TGTGCCAGCAGTGATCGGGGATCTGAAGCTTTCTTT.

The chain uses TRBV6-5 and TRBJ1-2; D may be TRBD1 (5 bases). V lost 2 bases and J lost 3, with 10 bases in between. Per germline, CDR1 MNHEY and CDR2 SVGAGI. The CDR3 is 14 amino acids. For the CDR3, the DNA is TGTGCCAGCAGTTACCGGGGGGAGGACTATGGCTACACCTTC. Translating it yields CASSYRGEDYGYTF.

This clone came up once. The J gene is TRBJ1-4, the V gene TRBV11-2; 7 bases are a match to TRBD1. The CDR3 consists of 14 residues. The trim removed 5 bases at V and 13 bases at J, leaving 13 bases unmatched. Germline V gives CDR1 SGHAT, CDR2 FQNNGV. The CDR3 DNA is TGTGCCAGCAGCGCGTTCTCGGGTCACAGGGGACTGTTTTTT. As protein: CASSAFSGHRGLFF.

The CDR3 protein is CASSHGQNGYTF. CDR3 sequence (DNA): TGTGCCAGCAGCCACGGACAGAATGGCTACACCTTC. The rearrangement joins TRBV13 to TRBJ1-2; D possibly corresponds to TRBD1 (6 bases). Germline values: CDR1 PRHDT, CDR2 FYEKMQ (reference sequence). Trimming left V 5 bases short and J 6 bases short, with 10 bases between. This CDR3 is 12 amino acids long.

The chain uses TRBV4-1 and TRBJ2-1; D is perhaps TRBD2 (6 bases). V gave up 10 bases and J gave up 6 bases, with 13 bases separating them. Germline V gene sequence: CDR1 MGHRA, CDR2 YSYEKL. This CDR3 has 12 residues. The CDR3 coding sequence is TGCGCCACCATAGGAGGGCCCAATGAGCAGTTCTTC. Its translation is CATIGGPNEQFF.

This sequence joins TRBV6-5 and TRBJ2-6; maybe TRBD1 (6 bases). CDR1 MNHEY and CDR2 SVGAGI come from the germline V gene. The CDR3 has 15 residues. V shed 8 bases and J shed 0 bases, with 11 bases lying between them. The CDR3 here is CASLLDSSGANVLTF. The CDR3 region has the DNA TGTGCCAGCCTCCTGGACAGCTCTGGGGCCAACGTCCTGACTTTC.

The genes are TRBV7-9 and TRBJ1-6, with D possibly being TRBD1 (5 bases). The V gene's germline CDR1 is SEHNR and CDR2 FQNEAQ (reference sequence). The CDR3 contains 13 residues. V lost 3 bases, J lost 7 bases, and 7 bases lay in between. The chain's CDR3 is CASSLEGNSPLHF. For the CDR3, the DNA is TGTGCCAGCAGCTTGGAGGGGAATTCACCCCTCCACTTT.

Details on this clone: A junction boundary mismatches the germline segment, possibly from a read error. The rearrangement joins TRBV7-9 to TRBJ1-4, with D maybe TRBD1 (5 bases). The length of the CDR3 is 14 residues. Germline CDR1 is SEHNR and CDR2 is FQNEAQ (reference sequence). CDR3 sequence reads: CASLLGGTNEKLLF. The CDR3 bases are TGTGCCAGCCTACTGGGGGGGACTAATGAAAAACTGCTTTTT.

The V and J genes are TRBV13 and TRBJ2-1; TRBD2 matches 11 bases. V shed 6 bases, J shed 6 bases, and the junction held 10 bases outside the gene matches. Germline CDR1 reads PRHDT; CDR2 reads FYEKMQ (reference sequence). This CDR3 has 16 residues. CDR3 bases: TGTGCCAGCAGTGATACCGGGACTAGCGGATCCAATGAGCAGTTCTTC. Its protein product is CASSDTGTSGSNEQFF.

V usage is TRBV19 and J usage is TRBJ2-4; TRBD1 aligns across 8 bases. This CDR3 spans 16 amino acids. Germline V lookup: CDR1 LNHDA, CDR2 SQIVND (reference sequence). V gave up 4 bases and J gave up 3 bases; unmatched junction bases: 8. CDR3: CASSTTWTGYKNIQYF. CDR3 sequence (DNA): TGTGCCAGTAGTACGACGTGGACAGGGTACAAAAACATTCAGTACTTC.

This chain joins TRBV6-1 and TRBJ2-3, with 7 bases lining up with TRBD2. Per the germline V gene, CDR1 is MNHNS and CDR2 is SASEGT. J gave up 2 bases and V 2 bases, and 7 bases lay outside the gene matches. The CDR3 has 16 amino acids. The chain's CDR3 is CASSEPLAEPTDTQYF. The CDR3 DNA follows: TGTGCCAGCAGTGAACCCCTAGCGGAACCCACAGATACGCAGTATTTT.

This chain's CDR3 is CASSLSSGVINYGYTF. CDR3 coding DNA: TGTGCCAGCAGCTTATCATCAGGGGTGATCAACTATGGCTACACCTTC. The V and J genes are TRBV7-9 and TRBJ1-2; weak D call: TRBD1 (6 bases). Germline V gene sequence: CDR1 SEHNR, CDR2 FQNEAQ (reference sequence). The CDR3 extends over 16 amino acids. V was cut by 2 bases and J by 2 bases, with 15 bases left in between.

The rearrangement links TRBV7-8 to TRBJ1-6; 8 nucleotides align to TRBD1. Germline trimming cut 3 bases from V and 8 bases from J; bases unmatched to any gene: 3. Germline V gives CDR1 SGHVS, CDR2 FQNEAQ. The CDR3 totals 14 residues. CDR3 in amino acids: CASSFRQGYSPLHF. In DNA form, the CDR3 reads TGTGCCAGCAGCTTTAGACAGGGGTATTCACCCCTCCACTTT.

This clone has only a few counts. CDR3 residues: CASSYRQATNEKLFF. In nucleotides, the CDR3 is TGTGCCAGCAGTTACCGACAGGCAACTAATGAAAAACTGTTTTTT. The gene calls are TRBV28 and TRBJ1-4; tentatively, D is TRBD1 (6 bases). This CDR3 spans 15 amino acids. V lost 4 bases to trimming and J lost 0 bases, with 9 bases between them. Germline V gene sequence: CDR1 MDHEN, CDR2 SYDVKM.

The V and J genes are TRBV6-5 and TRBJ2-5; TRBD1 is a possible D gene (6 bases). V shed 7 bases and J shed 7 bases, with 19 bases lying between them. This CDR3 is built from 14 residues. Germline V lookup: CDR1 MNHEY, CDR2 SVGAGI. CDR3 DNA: TGTGCCAGCATGGGGGCCCCCAGGCTGGGGACCCAGTACTTC. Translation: CASMGAPRLGTQYF.

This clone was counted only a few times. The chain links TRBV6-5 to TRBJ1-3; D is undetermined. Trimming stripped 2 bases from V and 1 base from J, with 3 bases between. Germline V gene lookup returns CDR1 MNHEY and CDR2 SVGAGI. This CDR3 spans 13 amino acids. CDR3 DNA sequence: TGTGCCAGCAGTTACACTTCTGGAAACACCATATATTTT. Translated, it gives CASSYTSGNTIYF.

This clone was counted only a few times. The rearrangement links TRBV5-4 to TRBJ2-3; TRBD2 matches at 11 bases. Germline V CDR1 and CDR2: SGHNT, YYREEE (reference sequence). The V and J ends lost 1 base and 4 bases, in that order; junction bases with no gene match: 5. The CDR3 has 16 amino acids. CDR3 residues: CASSLRIAGGPDTQYF. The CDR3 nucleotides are TGTGCCAGCAGCTTGAGGATAGCGGGAGGGCCAGATACGCAGTATTTT. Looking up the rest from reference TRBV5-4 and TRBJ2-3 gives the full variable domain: ETGVTQSPTHLIKTRGQQVTLRCSSQSGHNTVSWYQQALGQGPQFIFQYYREEENGRGNFPPRFSGLQFPNYSSELNVNALELDDSALYLCASSLRIAGGPDTQYFGPGTRLTVL.

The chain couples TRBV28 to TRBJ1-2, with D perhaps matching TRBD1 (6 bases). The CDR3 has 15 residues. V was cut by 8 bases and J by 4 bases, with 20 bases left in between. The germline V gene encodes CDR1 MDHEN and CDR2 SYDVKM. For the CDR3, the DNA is TGTGCCAGCTCCCTCGGGGGGGCGTTCCCCTATGGCTACACCTTC. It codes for CASSLGGAFPYGYTF.

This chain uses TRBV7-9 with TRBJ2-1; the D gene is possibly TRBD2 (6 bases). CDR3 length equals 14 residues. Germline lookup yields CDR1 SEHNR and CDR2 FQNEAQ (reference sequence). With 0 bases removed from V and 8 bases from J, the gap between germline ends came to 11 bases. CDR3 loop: CASSLADGGDEQFF. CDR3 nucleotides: TGTGCCAGCAGCTTAGCGGACGGAGGGGATGAGCAGTTCTTC.

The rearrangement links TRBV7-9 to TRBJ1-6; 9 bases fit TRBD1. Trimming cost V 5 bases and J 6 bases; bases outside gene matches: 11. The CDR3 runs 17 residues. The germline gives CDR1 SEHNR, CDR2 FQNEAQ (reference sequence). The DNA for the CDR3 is TGTGCCAGCAGCCTGAAGGGAGGGGGACAGGGTAATTCACCCCTCCACTTT. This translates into CASSLKGGGQGNSPLHF.

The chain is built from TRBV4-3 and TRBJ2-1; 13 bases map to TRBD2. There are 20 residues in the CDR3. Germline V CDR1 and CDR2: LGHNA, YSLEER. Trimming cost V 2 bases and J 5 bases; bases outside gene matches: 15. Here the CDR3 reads CASSQTTGTSGIGWNNEQFF. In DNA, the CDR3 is TGCGCCAGCAGCCAAACTACCGGGACTAGCGGGATTGGCTGGAACAATGAGCAGTTCTTC.

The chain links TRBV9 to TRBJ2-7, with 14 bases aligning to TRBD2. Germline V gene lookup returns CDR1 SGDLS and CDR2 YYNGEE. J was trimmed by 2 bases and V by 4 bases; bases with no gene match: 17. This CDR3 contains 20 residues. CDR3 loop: CASSLVPGTSGSEYPYEQYF. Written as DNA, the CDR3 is TGTGCCAGCAGCTTAGTTCCCGGGACTAGCGGGAGTGAATACCCCTACGAGCAGTACTTC.

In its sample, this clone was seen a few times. The CDR3 protein is CASNSQLNTEAFF. CDR3 coding DNA: TGTGCCAGCAACAGTCAGCTGAACACTGAAGCTTTCTTT. This chain uses TRBV28 with TRBJ1-1; no reliable D call. Trimming removed 7 bases from V and 0 bases from J, with 9 bases in between. The CDR3 loop spans 13 amino acids. Germline V gene lookup returns CDR1 MDHEN and CDR2 SYDVKM. Using reference TRBV28 and TRBJ1-1 for the parts outside the CDR3, the full variable domain is DVKVTQSSRYLVKRTGEKVFLECVQDMDHENMFWYRQDPGLGLRLIYFSYDVKMKEKGDIPEGYSVSREKKERFSLILESASTNQTSMYLCASNSQLNTEAFFGQGTRLTVV.